The rows below give T cell receptor beta chains drawn from one sample of a study of blood T cell repertoires in COVID-19. TCRdb keeps only in-frame clones here, not all; method: immunoSEQ multiplex PCR. There are about 250,000 clones in the sample; approximately 88% occur only once, and around 30% lies in the top ten. Sequences were obtained from peripheral blood. These receptors all stem from a man in his forties or fifties with acute or convalescent COVID-19. CDR3s include the opening cysteine and the closing phenylalanine or tryptophan. A D gene is named only where the DNA matches it firmly. Clone sizes are given selectively: once, few, many, or a class where the clone is expanded.

d_call,clone_size,j_call,v_call,cdr3_nt,cdr3_aa
NA,NA,TRBJ1-2,TRBV6-1,TGTGCCAGCAGTGAAGGCGGACAGCCCACACGGGGCTACACCTTC,CASSEGGQPTRGYTF
NA,NA,TRBJ1-2,TRBV20-1,TGCAGTGCTCGAACAGGGTATGGCTACACCTTC,CSARTGYGYTF
TRBD2,few,TRBJ2-7,TRBV7-8,TGTGCCAGCAGCCCCGGAGGGTACGCGGGAGGGCCAACTGTCGAGCAGTACTTC,CASSPGGYAGGPTVEQYF
NA,NA,TRBJ2-6,TRBV10-3,TGTGCCATCAGTCCTGACAGCTCTGGGGCCAACGTCCTGACTTTC,CAISPDSSGANVLTF
TRBD1,NA,TRBJ1-1,TRBV2,TGTGCCAGCAGTGTGCGGGGACAGGGGAACACTGAAGCTTTCTTT,CASSVRGQGNTEAFF
NA,NA,TRBJ1-1,TRBV19,TGTGCCAGTAGGGAGCTGCGGGGGAGAGGGGGAGACACTGAAGCTTTCTTT,CASRELRGRGGDTEAFF
NA,NA,TRBJ1-6,TRBV21-1,TGTGCCAGCAGCAAAGGCCGAGGTGAGAATTCACCCCTCCACTTT,CASSKGRGENSPLHF
NA,NA,TRBJ1-3,TRBV19,TGTGCCAGTCCGACAGGCTCTGGAAACACCATATATTTT,CASPTGSGNTIYF
NA,NA,TRBJ1-4,TRBV12-3/TRBV12-4,TGTGCCAGCAGTTTCGGGACATATGAAAAACTGTTTTTT,CASSFGTYEKLFF
NA,NA,TRBJ2-5,TRBV18,TGTGCCAGCTCACCAGGGGCGAAAGAGACCCAGTACTTC,CASSPGAKETQYF
TRBD1,NA,TRBJ1-4,TRBV30,TGTGCCTGGGGGAGACAGGGGATAGGTGAAAAACTGTTTTTT,CAWGRQGIGEKLFF
NA,NA,TRBJ1-5,TRBV5-1,TGCGCCAGCAGCTCGGGACAACAAGATCAGCCCCAGCATTTT,CASSSGQQDQPQHF
NA,NA,TRBJ2-7,TRBV7-8,TGTGCCAGCAGCTCGGACAGTCCCCCCTACGAGCAGTACTTC,CASSSDSPPYEQYF
NA,NA,TRBJ1-2,TRBV10-3,TGTGCCACAGACACAGGGTCATTCAGGGGAACCCGTGGCTACACCTTC,CATDTGSFRGTRGYTF
TRBD2,NA,TRBJ2-1,TRBV4-1,TGCGCCAGCAGTCGGGGGGGCTCGGGACTAGCGGGAGGCAATGAGCAGTTCTTC,CASSRGGSGLAGGNEQFF
TRBD2,NA,TRBJ2-1,TRBV27,TGTGCCAGCAGTTTGTTAGGGACTAGCGTGTATGAGCAGTTCTTC,CASSLLGTSVYEQFF
TRBD2,NA,TRBJ2-3,TRBV5-4,TGTGCCAGCAGCCAGGGACTAGCGGGAGTGCCAGATACGCAGTATTTT,CASSQGLAGVPDTQYF
TRBD1,NA,TRBJ2-2,TRBV29-1,TGCAGCGTCGGGCGGACCGGGACAGGGACCGGGGAGCTGTTTTTT,CSVGRTGTGTGELFF
NA,NA,TRBJ1-1,TRBV2,TGTGCCAGCAGTGTTGTTGGGCAGCGGCTTGAAGCTTTCTTT,CASSVVGQRLEAFF
TRBD1,NA,TRBJ1-5,TRBV6-5,TGTGCCAGCAGTTACGGGACAGCTTATAGCAATCAGCCCCAGCATTTT,CASSYGTAYSNQPQHF
NA,NA,TRBJ2-7,TRBV5-4,TGTGCCAGCAGCCGCGACTATCCCGGGGAGCAGTACTTC,CASSRDYPGEQYF
NA,NA,TRBJ1-3,TRBV6-5,TGTGCCAGCAGTTACCTCCCCAGGAATTCTGGAAACACCATATATTTT,CASSYLPRNSGNTIYF